This TCR beta chain comes out of a study of shared clonotypes between healthy human individuals. Overall study results and limits: Generation probabilities were higher for clonotypes shared across all four sorted-subset donors than for unshared ones. Larger estimated richness was generally seen in naive subsets than in memory subsets.

In the naive CD8 group, cells lacked CD45RO and were positively selected for CCR7, so terminally differentiated effector memory CD45RA+ cells were left out. All of the donors resided in Nashville, Tennessee, and each was a Caucasian adult. A deep-level run was used for the assay. Generated by immunoSEQ multiplex PCR, the TCRdb table keeps only in-frame clones and is missing some. The sample yields roughly 590,000 clones, 95% seen once. Worth noting for this clone: The target antigen is unknown.

Sequencing was performed on naive CD8+ T cells sorted from blood. This clonotype originated in a woman in her 30s in good health.

The CDR3 bases are TGCGCCAGCAGCCCACCCCCTTCAAAGGGGGCGGGAGACACTGAAGCTTTCTTT. The encoded protein is CASSPPPSKGAGDTEAFF. The chain recombines TRBV4-1 with TRBJ1-1; 7 bases fit TRBD1. This CDR3 is 18 amino acids long. Germline V CDR1 and CDR2: MGHRA, YSYEKL. With V trimmed by 4 bases and J by 3 bases, 17 bases remained unmatched.